The 14 T cell receptor beta chains listed next were all sequenced from one sample in a study of T cells after posttransplantation cyclophosphamide. Cells defined as naive were viable CD3+CD4+ or CD3+CD8+ and CCR7+CD45RA+CD45RO-CD95-CD27+CD28+. Sequenced by immunoSEQ multiplex PCR; TCRdb stores in-frame clones only, minus some. The sample lists about 32,000 clones; around nine tenths were seen once. The specimen was naive CD4+ T cells sorted from blood. The receptors originated from a man aged 25-45 years in good health and a related stem cell transplant donor.

The chain links TRBV5-1 to TRBJ2-1; TRBD2 agrees at 11 bases. With V trimmed by 4 bases and J by 6 bases, 3 bases remained unmatched. CDR1 SGHRS and CDR2 YFSETQ come from the germline V gene. CDR3 size: 14 residues. The CDR3 nucleotides are TGCGCCAGCAGCCTCGGACTAGCGGGCAATGAGCAGTTCTTC. This encodes CASSLGLAGNEQFF. Complete variable domain (other parts from reference TRBV5-1 and TRBJ2-1): KAGVTQTPRYLIKTRGQQVTLSCSPISGHRSVSWYQQTPGQGLQFLFEYFSETQRNKGNFPGRFSGRQFSNSRSEMNVSTLELGDSALYLCASSLGLAGNEQFFGPGTRLTVL.

The chain uses TRBV5-6 and TRBJ2-3; TRBD1 matches at 8 bases. CDR1 and CDR2 from the germline V gene are SGHDT and YYEEEE. The CDR3 is 14 amino acids. V lost 2 bases to trimming and J lost 5 bases; unmatched junction nucleotides: 4. The CDR3 loop is CASSFPGGLDTQYF. In DNA form, the CDR3 reads TGTGCCAGCAGCTTCCCAGGGGGCTTAGATACGCAGTATTTT. The variable domain in full, with the rest retrieved from reference TRBV5-6 and TRBJ2-3, is DAGVTQSPTHLIKTRGQQVTLRCSPKSGHDTVSWYQQALGQGPQFIFQYYEEEERQRGNFPDRFSGHQFPNYSSELNVNALLLGDSALYLCASSFPGGLDTQYFGPGTRLTVL.

This chain links TRBV4-2 with TRBJ1-1; no firm D call. The length of the CDR3 is 16 residues. The germline V and J ends were trimmed by 7 bases and 3 bases, with 21 bases remaining between them. Germline V CDR1 and CDR2: LGHNA, YNFKEQ. The CDR3 protein is CASTRRREGWDTEAFF. CDR3 nucleotide sequence: TGTGCCAGCACCCGAAGAAGGGAGGGTTGGGACACTGAAGCTTTCTTT.

The table lists this clone with a few counts. V is TRBV7-9 and J is TRBJ1-4; the D is unclear. The CDR3 length is 14 residues. Germline-derived CDR1 and CDR2 are SEHNR and FQNEAQ (reference sequence). Trimming removed 3 bases from V and 8 bases from J, with 13 bases in between. The CDR3 DNA follows: TGTGCCAGCAGCTTGGAGGGCCTGGGGGAAAAACTGTTTTTT. Protein sequence: CASSLEGLGEKLFF.

The gene calls are TRBV6-5 and TRBJ2-5; 9 positions match TRBD2. The CDR3 extends over 15 amino acids. CDR1 is MNHEY, CDR2 SVGAGI, per germline. J was trimmed by 5 bases and V by 2 bases; bases with no gene match: 6. The CDR3 DNA reads TGTGCCAGCAGTTACGGCGGGGGGGCCTATGAGACCCAGTACTTC. The encoded protein is CASSYGGGAYETQYF.

CDR3 sequence reads: CASSQGGGNTIYF. DNA for the CDR3: TGTGCCAGCAGCCAAGGGGGCGGAAACACCATATATTTT. V gene TRBV5-4 combines with J gene TRBJ1-3; 7 bases are shared with TRBD1. This CDR3 has 13 amino acids. The germline gives CDR1 SGHNT, CDR2 YYREEE (reference sequence). With V trimmed by 4 bases and J by 4 bases, 2 bases remained unmatched. Drawing the rest from reference TRBV5-4 and TRBJ1-3, the complete variable domain is ETGVTQSPTHLIKTRGQQVTLRCSSQSGHNTVSWYQQALGQGPQFIFQYYREEENGRGNFPPRFSGLQFPNYSSELNVNALELDDSALYLCASSQGGGNTIYFGEGSWLTVV.

The chain is built from TRBV5-1 and TRBJ2-7; no clear D. Germline values: CDR1 SGHRS, CDR2 YFSETQ. V was pared by 4 bases and J by 0 bases, with 17 bases between. This CDR3 region has 16 residues. The CDR3: CASSLGSEISSYEQYF. The CDR3 DNA sequence: TGCGCCAGCAGCCTTGGGTCGGAGATTTCCTCCTACGAGCAGTACTTC.

This clone appeared once. The chain has TRBV9 and TRBJ2-5, with TRBD2 as a possible D gene (5 bases). This CDR3 has 16 amino acids. From germline, CDR1 is SGDLS and CDR2 YYNGEE. V gave up 0 bases and J gave up 5 bases, with 17 bases separating them. For the CDR3, the DNA is TGTGCCAGCAGCGTAGGGGGATCAGCGGTTGGGGAGACCCAGTACTTC. Translating it yields CASSVGGSAVGETQYF. Full variable domain (outside the CDR3, taken from reference TRBV9 and TRBJ2-5): DSGVTQTPKHLITATGQRVTLRCSPRSGDLSVYWYQQSLDQGLQFLIQYYNGEERAKGNILERFSAQQFPDLHSELNLSSLELGDSALYFCASSVGGSAVGETQYFGPGTRLLVL.

This chain links TRBV19 with TRBJ2-2; D is possibly TRBD2 (6 bases). CDR3 length: 16 amino acids. Germline CDR1 is LNHDA and CDR2 is SQIVND (reference sequence). Trimming took 3 bases from V and 6 from J, leaving 17 bases between them. CDR3: CASSIRSLGGAGELFF. CDR3 DNA: TGTGCCAGTAGTATCAGGTCTCTAGGAGGGGCCGGGGAGCTGTTTTTT. Using reference TRBV19 and TRBJ2-2 for the parts outside the CDR3, the full variable domain is DGGITQSPKYLFRKEGQNVTLSCEQNLNHDAMYWYRQDPGQGLRLIYYSQIVNDFQKGDIAEGYSVSREKKESFPLTVTSAQKNPTAFYLCASSIRSLGGAGELFFGEGSRLTVL.

The gene calls are TRBV9 and TRBJ2-3, with unresolved D. The V gene's germline CDR1 is SGDLS and CDR2 YYNGEE. V gave up 4 bases and J gave up 1 base, with 13 bases separating them. The CDR3 is 15 residues long. The CDR3 region is CASSRHNPGTDTQYF. In DNA form, the CDR3 reads TGTGCCAGCAGCCGACACAACCCTGGCACAGATACGCAGTATTTT. Complete variable domain (other parts from reference TRBV9 and TRBJ2-3): DSGVTQTPKHLITATGQRVTLRCSPRSGDLSVYWYQQSLDQGLQFLIQYYNGEERAKGNILERFSAQQFPDLHSELNLSSLELGDSALYFCASSRHNPGTDTQYFGPGTRLTVL.

This chain uses TRBV10-3 with TRBJ1-4; D may be TRBD1 (5 bases). The CDR3 is 13 residues long. Germline CDR1 is ENHRY and CDR2 is SYGVKD. The V gene lost 11 bases and the J gene lost 7 bases, with 17 bases spanning the gap. The CDR3 loop reads CASRAGRGEKLFF. CDR3 nucleotide sequence: TGTGCCTCCAGAGCAGGGAGGGGTGAAAAACTGTTTTTT.

The CDR3: CASSFGGGREKETQYF. The CDR3 nucleotides are TGTGCCAGCAGCTTTGGGGGGGGAAGAGAAAAAGAGACCCAGTACTTC. The rearrangement uses TRBV5-4 and TRBJ2-5; 7 bases align to TRBD2. V gave up 2 bases and J gave up 3 bases; unmatched junction bases: 10. Germline CDR1 and CDR2: SGHNT and YYREEE (reference sequence). CDR3 size: 16 residues.

This chain uses TRBV7-2 with TRBJ2-3, with a weak D call TRBD2 (6 bases). V was clipped by 5 bases and J by 15 bases, with 18 bases between them. Germline V gene lookup returns CDR1 SGHTA and CDR2 FQGNSA. This CDR3 comprises 12 residues. CDR3 bases: TGTGCCAGCAGCCCCCGGGACTTCCGGGGTTATTTT. Amino acids: CASSPRDFRGYF.

The gene calls are TRBV28 and TRBJ1-5; no clear D. CDR1 is MDHEN and CDR2 is SYDVKM in the germline V gene. Trimming removed 2 bases from V and 4 bases from J, with 12 bases in between. The CDR3 has 15 amino acids. The CDR3 protein is CASSLGGWENQPQHF. CDR3 nucleotides: TGTGCCAGCAGTTTAGGAGGCTGGGAAAATCAGCCCCAGCATTTT.